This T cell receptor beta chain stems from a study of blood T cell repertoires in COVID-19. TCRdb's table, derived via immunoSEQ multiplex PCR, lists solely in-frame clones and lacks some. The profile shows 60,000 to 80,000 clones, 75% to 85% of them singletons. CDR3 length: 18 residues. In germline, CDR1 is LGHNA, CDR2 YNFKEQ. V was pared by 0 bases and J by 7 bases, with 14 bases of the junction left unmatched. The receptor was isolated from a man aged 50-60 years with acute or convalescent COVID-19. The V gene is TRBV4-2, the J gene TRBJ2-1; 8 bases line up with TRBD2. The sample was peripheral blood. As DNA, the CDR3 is TGTGCCAGCAGCCAAGATATAGGGCGGGCGGGGGGCAGAAATGAGCAGTTCTTC. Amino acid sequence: CASSQDIGRAGGRNEQFF.